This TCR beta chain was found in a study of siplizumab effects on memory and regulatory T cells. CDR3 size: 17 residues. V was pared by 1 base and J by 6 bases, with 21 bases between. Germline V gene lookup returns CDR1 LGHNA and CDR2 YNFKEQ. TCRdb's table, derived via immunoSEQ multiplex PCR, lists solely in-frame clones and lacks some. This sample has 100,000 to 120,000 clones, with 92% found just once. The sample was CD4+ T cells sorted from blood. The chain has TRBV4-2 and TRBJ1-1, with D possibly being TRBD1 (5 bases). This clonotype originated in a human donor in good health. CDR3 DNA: TGTGCCAGCAGCCAAGTTGGGGGGTCCTGGGACCCTGCTGAAGCTTTCTTT. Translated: CASSQVGGSWDPAEAFF.